One sample yielded the 22 T cell receptor beta chains listed below, sequenced in a study of T cell repertoires in cytomegalovirus infection. The antigens these receptors bind are not known. TCRdb re-derived calls from the reads in MiXCR, one entry per CDR3 protein. The table lists tens of thousands of distinct CDR3 sequences, roughly a fifth of them singletons. The material was CD8+ T cells from cultured PBMCs, obtained from culture after CMV antigen stimulation. The receptors come from a human donor in good health (CMV status not recorded). Some clones in this sample may be carry-over from other donors' samples.

This clonotype was observed a handful of times. The chain uses TRBV6-5 and TRBJ1-6, with a possible D match to TRBD1 (6 bases). Germline V gene data show CDR1 as MNHEY and CDR2 as SVGAGI. The V gene lost 6 bases and the J gene lost 5 bases, with 11 bases spanning the gap. The CDR3 totals 14 residues. In DNA, the CDR3 is TGTGCCAGCAGAGGGACATTCAATAATTCACCCCTCCACTTT. Translated: CASRGTFNNSPLHF.

This clonotype was recorded many times. The chain uses TRBV7-2 and TRBJ1-6, with D unresolved. With 1 base removed from V and 0 bases from J, the gap between germline ends came to 13 bases. Germline CDR1 reads SGHTA; CDR2 reads FQGNSA. There are 18 residues in the CDR3. CDR3 DNA sequence: TGTGCCAGCAGCTTAGAGATAGATCCGAACTCCTATAATTCACCCCTCCACTTT. It is translated as CASSLEIDPNSYNSPLHF.

The gene calls are TRBV15 and TRBJ1-1; D might be TRBD1 (6 bases). The germline V gene has CDR1 LNHNV and CDR2 YYDKDF (reference sequence). Trimming pared 0 bases from V and 1 base from J, leaving 12 bases between. CDR3 size: 16 residues. CDR3 protein: CATSRDKAGENTEAFF. The CDR3 DNA follows: TGTGCCACCAGCAGAGATAAAGCAGGGGAGAACACTGAAGCTTTCTTT.

This clonotype was recorded a few times. CDR3 in amino acids: CASSLGARLITEAFF. The CDR3 DNA is TGTGCCAGCAGCTTAGGGGCCCGGCTCATCACTGAAGCTTTCTTT. The V and J genes are TRBV7-6 and TRBJ1-1; D gene ambiguous. The CDR3 totals 15 residues. V lost 1 base and J 4 bases, leaving 13 bases between the germline ends. Germline lookup yields CDR1 SGHVS and CDR2 FNYEAQ.

This clonotype was detected many times. The chain has TRBV2 and TRBJ2-1, with TRBD1 matching over 11 bases. CDR3 length equals 14 residues. V shed 5 bases, J shed 6 bases, and the junction held 3 bases outside the gene matches. The germline CDR1 and CDR2 sequences are SNHLY and FYNNEI. Here the CDR3 reads CASSWTGGLNEQFF. The CDR3 DNA is TGTGCCAGCAGTTGGACAGGGGGCCTCAATGAGCAGTTCTTC.

This sequence joins TRBV19 and TRBJ1-2; no firm D call. CDR3 size: 10 residues. From germline, CDR1 is LNHDA and CDR2 SQIVND (reference sequence). The ends were cut back, 5 bases at V and 6 bases at J, with 4 bases in the middle. In nucleotides, the CDR3 is TGTGCCAGTAGTCGGGATGGCTACACCTTC. Residues: CASSRDGYTF. The entire variable domain, with the rest obtained from reference TRBV19 and TRBJ1-2, is as follows: DGGITQSPKYLFRKEGQNVTLSCEQNLNHDAMYWYRQDPGQGLRLIYYSQIVNDFQKGDIAEGYSVSREKKESFPLTVTSAQKNPTAFYLCASSRDGYTFGSGTRLTVV.

This clonotype was seen more than once but under ten times. The CDR3: CASSLALDYTEAFF. The CDR3 coding sequence is TGTGCCAGCAGCTTAGCCCTGGACTACACTGAAGCTTTCTTT. V and J are TRBV7-2 and TRBJ1-1; D remains ambiguous. The germline V gene has CDR1 SGHTA and CDR2 FQGNSA. The V end lost 0 bases, the J end lost 3 bases, and 8 bases lay between the germline ends. The CDR3 is made up of 14 amino acids. Full variable domain (missing parts from reference TRBV7-2 and TRBJ1-1): GAGVSQSPSNKVTEKGKDVELRCDPISGHTALYWYRQSLGQGLEFLIYFQGNSAPDKSGLPSDRFSAERTGGSVSTLTIQRTQQEDSAVYLCASSLALDYTEAFFGQGTRLTVV.

CDR3 in amino acids: CASSSPVGRHYYEQYF. CDR3 bases: TGTGCCAGCAGCTCCCCCGTAGGAAGACACTACTACGAGCAGTACTTC. The chain is built from TRBV7-9 and TRBJ2-7, with no clear D. The CDR3 is 16 residues long. V was pared by 4 bases and J by 3 bases, with 19 bases between. Germline V gene sequence: CDR1 SEHNR, CDR2 FQNEAQ (reference sequence).

V usage is TRBV9 and J usage is TRBJ2-7, with 7 bases lining up with TRBD2. The CDR3 runs to 13 residues. The trim removed 0 bases at V and 5 bases at J, leaving 2 bases unmatched. Germline CDR1 is SGDLS and CDR2 is YYNGEE. The CDR3 reads CASSVGDYNEQYF. The DNA for the CDR3 is TGTGCCAGCAGCGTAGGGGACTACAACGAGCAGTACTTC.

This clonotype came up a few times. V usage is TRBV4-2 and J usage is TRBJ2-1; TRBD2 matches 14 bases. Trimming removed 0 bases from V and 2 bases from J; junction bases left unmatched: 3. Per the germline V gene, CDR1 is LGHNA and CDR2 is YNFKEQ. The CDR3 runs 18 residues. CDR3 amino acids: CASSQEGTSGGPYNEQFF. The DNA of the CDR3 is TGTGCCAGCAGCCAAGAAGGGACTAGCGGGGGACCCTACAATGAGCAGTTCTTC.

CDR3 residues: CASSSPGGGLYEQYF. The CDR3 region has the DNA TGTGCCAGCAGCAGTCCGGGGGGAGGGCTCTACGAGCAGTACTTC. This sequence joins TRBV7-9 and TRBJ2-7, with TRBD2 matching over 7 bases. After removal of 5 bases from V and 3 bases from J, the junction contained 10 bases not matched to a gene. This CDR3 contains 15 residues. Germline-derived CDR1 and CDR2 are SEHNR and FQNEAQ (reference sequence).

The chain joins TRBV6-1 to TRBJ2-7, with TRBD1 matching 7 bases. The germline V gene encodes CDR1 MNHNS and CDR2 SASEGT. The CDR3 is made up of 14 amino acids. J was trimmed by 4 bases and V by 5 bases; bases with no gene match: 8. CDR3: CASSTGQLDYEQYF. CDR3 DNA sequence: TGTGCCAGCAGTACGGGACAGTTAGATTACGAGCAGTACTTC.

The chain is built from TRBV4-2 and TRBJ1-3; 7 nucleotides line up with TRBD1. Germline V CDR1 and CDR2: LGHNA, YNFKEQ. The CDR3 has 16 amino acids. The J segment lost 0 bases and the V segment lost 1 base, leaving 3 bases of the junction unmatched. CDR3 sequence reads: CASSQGTGFSGNTIYF. The CDR3 bases are TGTGCCAGCAGCCAAGGGACAGGATTCTCTGGAAACACCATATATTTT.

This clonotype appeared a few times. The chain uses TRBV7-2 and TRBJ2-1, with 8 bases aligning to TRBD1. V was pared by 4 bases and J by 7 bases, with 9 bases of the junction left unmatched. CDR1 is SGHTA, CDR2 FQGNSA, per germline. This CDR3 contains 15 residues. Here the CDR3 DNA reads TGTGCCAGCAGCTCAGAGGGGACAGGAGGGAATGAGCAGTTCTTC. Its protein is CASSSEGTGGNEQFF.

This clonotype was found a few times. CDR3 bases: TGTGCCAGCAGCGCCGGACAGGCAACTAATGAAAAACTGTTTTTT. It yields the protein CASSAGQATNEKLFF. The J gene is TRBJ1-4, the V gene TRBV7-3; 7 positions agree with TRBD1. Per germline, CDR1 SGHTA and CDR2 FQGTGA. With V trimmed by 5 bases and J by 0 bases, 3 bases remained unmatched. The CDR3 covers 15 residues.

This clonotype appeared a few times. The chain joins TRBV6-5 to TRBJ2-7; D uncertain. V dropped 3 bases and J dropped 0 bases, with 18 bases sitting between them. The CDR3 runs 17 residues. Germline V gene lookup returns CDR1 MNHEY and CDR2 SVGAGI. The CDR3 loop reads CASSYPFPVPFSYEQYF. The CDR3 DNA is TGTGCCAGCAGTTATCCTTTTCCCGTGCCCTTCTCCTACGAGCAGTACTTC.

This chain joins TRBV11-1 and TRBJ2-1; no clear D. The CDR3 length is 12 residues. From germline, CDR1 is SGHAT and CDR2 FQDESV (reference sequence). The V end was cut by 2 bases, the J end by 8 bases, with 7 bases between. The CDR3 region is CASSLLGDEQFF. The DNA for the CDR3 is TGTGCCAGCAGCTTACTTGGAGATGAGCAGTTCTTC.

The V and J genes are TRBV7-9 and TRBJ2-5; D gene unclear. Trimming removed 1 base from V and 1 base from J, with 10 bases in between. Looked up from germline, CDR1 is SEHNR and CDR2 is FQNEAQ (reference sequence). This CDR3 spans 15 amino acids. The CDR3 reads CASSLDRHTQETQYF. The CDR3 bases are TGTGCCAGCAGCTTAGATCGGCACACCCAAGAGACCCAGTACTTC.

The J gene is TRBJ2-3, the V gene TRBV7-8; D may correspond to TRBD1 or TRBD2 (6 bases each). The CDR3 is 14 amino acids. Trimming took 1 base from V and 3 from J, leaving 8 bases between them. Germline CDR1 and CDR2: SGHVS and FQNEAQ. Written as DNA, the CDR3 is TGTGCCAGCAGCTTAGGGAGGGGGACAGATACGCAGTATTTT. Translated, it gives CASSLGRGTDTQYF.

This clonotype was seen a few times. J is TRBJ2-7 and V is TRBV7-9; 7 bases align to TRBD2. This CDR3 has 13 residues. Germline V gives CDR1 SEHNR, CDR2 FQNEAQ (reference sequence). Unmatched junction bases numbered 6, after V lost 8 bases and J lost 2 bases. DNA for the CDR3: TGTGCCAGCGCCGGGGGGTTGGCCTACGAGCAGTACTTC. This codes for CASAGGLAYEQYF.

J is TRBJ2-1 and V is TRBV29-1; D gene unclear. Germline CDR1 SQVTM, CDR2 ANQGSEA. Trimming removed 2 bases from V and 7 bases from J, with 18 bases in between. This CDR3 is built from 15 residues. The CDR3 loop is CSVEPIGNVLNEQFF. The DNA for the CDR3 is TGCAGCGTTGAACCGATAGGGAACGTTCTTAATGAGCAGTTCTTC.

This clonotype has ten or more counts. The genes are TRBV11-2 and TRBJ1-4, with TRBD1 as a possible D gene (5 bases). Trimming stripped 5 bases from V and 7 bases from J, with 20 bases between. This CDR3 comprises 16 residues. Germline V lookup: CDR1 SGHAT, CDR2 FQNNGV. The CDR3 reads CASSLGPQGLGEKLFF. As DNA, the CDR3 is TGTGCCAGCAGCCTAGGGCCCCAGGGATTGGGTGAAAAACTGTTTTTT.